These 27 T cell receptor beta chains originate from one sample sequenced in a study of CD8 T cells in Susac syndrome. The RNA input was roughly 0.45 to 1 ug, and it was reverse transcribed with random hexamers. TCRdb reprocessed the immunoSEQ multiplex PCR reads via MiXCR and lists one record per CDR3 protein. The table lists 150,000 to 200,000 distinct CDR3 sequences, about 91% of them singletons. Sequencing input: CD4+ T cells from PBMCs. The receptors come from a human donor in good health.

V is TRBV3-1 and J is TRBJ1-2, with 8 nucleotides matching TRBD1. Trimming took 2 bases from V and 6 from J; bases not matched to a gene: 2. Germline CDR1 is LGHDT and CDR2 is YNNKEL (reference sequence). The CDR3 is 13 residues long. The CDR3 sequence: CASSQRQGHGYTF. The DNA of the CDR3 is TGTGCCAGCAGCCAACGACAGGGGCATGGCTACACCTTC.

The V gene is TRBV24-1, the J gene TRBJ1-2, with D unresolved. Germline lookup yields CDR1 KGHDR and CDR2 SFDVKD. The CDR3 runs 12 residues. The ends were cut back, 5 bases at V and 6 bases at J, with 9 bases in the middle. The CDR3 protein is CATSGSWDGYTF. CDR3 coding DNA: TGTGCCACCAGTGGGTCCTGGGATGGCTACACCTTC.

The chain uses TRBV28 and TRBJ2-1; 9 bases agree with TRBD1. This CDR3 region has 16 residues. CDR1 MDHEN and CDR2 SYDVKM come from the germline V gene. V lost 2 bases, J lost 8 bases, and 10 bases stayed unmatched. The CDR3 coding sequence is TGTGCCAGCAGTTTACCTCAAGGACAGGGGTCCGATGAGCAGTTCTTC. It yields the protein CASSLPQGQGSDEQFF.

The rearrangement joins TRBV3-1 to TRBJ2-7, with no clear D. The CDR3 runs 13 residues. Germline V gene data show CDR1 as LGHDT and CDR2 as YNNKEL (reference sequence). V was shortened by 2 bases and J by 5 bases, with 10 bases between the two germline ends. The DNA for the CDR3 is TGTGCCAGCAGCCAAAAGTCTAACAACGAGCAGTACTTC. Protein: CASSQKSNNEQYF.

The gene calls are TRBV7-9 and TRBJ2-7; a weak D match, TRBD1 (6 bases). Deletions cut 2 bases from V and 7 bases from J, with 18 bases between. Per the germline V gene, CDR1 is SEHNR and CDR2 is FQNEAQ (reference sequence). The CDR3 is made up of 15 amino acids. The CDR3 nucleotides read TGTGCCAGCAGCTTAAGTGCAGGGGCCTCTGGAGAGCAGTACTTC. Residues: CASSLSAGASGEQYF.

The genes are TRBV2 and TRBJ1-1; 10 nucleotides align to TRBD1. Germline trimming cut 6 bases from V and 1 base from J; bases unmatched to any gene: 5. CDR3 size: 15 residues. Germline CDR1 and CDR2: SNHLY and FYNNEI. The CDR3: CASSRQGAENTEAFF. Written as DNA, the CDR3 is TGTGCCAGCAGCCGACAGGGGGCAGAGAACACTGAAGCTTTCTTT.

The chain combines TRBV7-2 with TRBJ1-1; TRBD1 matches at 7 bases. The CDR3 length is 15 residues. V was clipped by 5 bases and J by 2 bases; unmatched bases: 8. Germline assignment: CDR1 SGHTA and CDR2 FQGNSA. CDR3 sequence reads: CASSAPGTANTEAFF. The CDR3, as DNA: TGTGCCAGCAGCGCCCCTGGGACAGCCAACACTGAAGCTTTCTTT. The entire variable domain, with the rest obtained from reference TRBV7-2 and TRBJ1-1, is as follows: GAGVSQSPSNKVTEKGKDVELRCDPISGHTALYWYRQSLGQGLEFLIYFQGNSAPDKSGLPSDRFSAERTGGSVSTLTIQRTQQEDSAVYLCASSAPGTANTEAFFGQGTRLTVV.

The CDR3 sequence: CASSLIGTGNEKLFF. In nucleotides, the CDR3 is TGCGCCAGCAGTTTGATCGGGACAGGGAATGAAAAACTGTTTTTT. The rearrangement links TRBV5-1 to TRBJ1-4, with 9 bases that match TRBD1. Germline V gene data show CDR1 as SGHRS and CDR2 as YFSETQ. The V gene end was trimmed by 5 bases and the J gene end by 5 bases; junction bases not matched to a gene: 7. The CDR3 is 15 residues long. The full variable domain, with the rest looked up from reference TRBV5-1 and TRBJ1-4, is KAGVTQTPRYLIKTRGQQVTLSCSPISGHRSVSWYQQTPGQGLQFLFEYFSETQRNKGNFPGRFSGRQFSNSRSEMNVSTLELGDSALYLCASSLIGTGNEKLFFGSGTQLSVL.

The chain is built from TRBV7-2 and TRBJ2-7, with TRBD2 as a possible D gene (5 bases). Looked up from germline, CDR1 is SGHTA and CDR2 is FQGNSA. Between the trimmed V and J ends, which lost 2 bases and 9 bases, there was a span of 14 bases. This CDR3 comprises 13 residues. For the CDR3, the DNA is TGTGCCAGCAGCTTAAGCACGGCGGACTCGCAGTACTTC. Translation: CASSLSTADSQYF.

The chain employs TRBV7-9 and TRBJ2-6; TRBD2 might be the D (6 bases). Trimming removed 3 bases at V and 0 bases at J, with 18 bases between. The CDR3 runs 19 residues. CDR1 is SEHNR, CDR2 FQNEAQ, per germline (reference sequence). In DNA form, the CDR3 reads TGTGCCAGCAGCTTTGGGAGGTTTCAGGGTGGCTCTGGGGCCAACGTCCTGACTTTC. Protein sequence: CASSFGRFQGGSGANVLTF.

V gene TRBV18 combines with J gene TRBJ2-1; D is unresolved. This CDR3 comprises 14 residues. Between the trimmed V and J ends, which lost 6 bases and 7 bases, there was a span of 16 bases. Germline V gene lookup returns CDR1 KGHSH and CDR2 LQKENI. DNA for the CDR3: TGTGCCAGCTCCACGTCACGGTCGCGTAATGAGCAGTTCTTC. Translated: CASSTSRSRNEQFF. The whole variable domain, remainder taken from reference TRBV18 and TRBJ2-1, is NAGVMQNPRHLVRRRGQEARLRCSPMKGHSHVYWYRQLPEEGLKFMVYLQKENIIDESGMPKERFSAEFPKEGPSILRIQQVVRGDSAAYFCASSTSRSRNEQFFGPGTRLTVL.

CDR3 region: CSARAGEGNQPQHF. CDR3 DNA sequence: TGCAGTGCTAGAGCCGGGGAGGGGAATCAGCCCCAGCATTTT. The chain employs TRBV20-1 and TRBJ1-5; a possible D gene is TRBD1 (5 bases). CDR1 is DFQATT and CDR2 is SNEGSKA in the germline V gene (reference sequence). The CDR3 length is 14 residues. The V end lost 1 base, the J end lost 4 bases, and 11 bases lay between the germline ends.

The CDR3: CASSEQGENQPQHF. The DNA for the CDR3 is TGTGCCAGCAGTGAACAGGGGGAGAATCAGCCCCAGCATTTT. This rearrangement joins TRBV6-1 to TRBJ1-5, with 7 bases lining up with TRBD1. The V and J ends lost 2 bases and 4 bases, in that order; junction bases with no gene match: 2. CDR3 length equals 14 residues. Germline loops: CDR1 MNHNS, CDR2 SASEGT.

The V call is TRBV9, the J call TRBJ2-2; D is perhaps TRBD2 (6 bases). V was pared by 0 bases and J by 7 bases, with 16 bases between. The CDR3 contains 16 residues. Germline CDR1 SGDLS, CDR2 YYNGEE. The DNA of the CDR3 is TGTGCCAGCAGCGTAGAGGGCGGGAACTTGGACGGGGAGCTGTTTTTT. It specifies CASSVEGGNLDGELFF.

The V call is TRBV6-2 or TRBV6-3, the J call TRBJ2-5; D may be TRBD1 or TRBD2 (5 bases each). The CDR3 is made up of 14 amino acids. Germline V gene data show CDR1 as MNHEY and CDR2 as SVGEGT. Trimming took 6 bases from V and 4 from J, leaving 15 bases between them. CDR3 residues: CASSSGPDLETQYF. In nucleotides, the CDR3 is TGTGCCAGCAGCTCGGGACCGGACTTAGAGACCCAGTACTTC.

The V and J genes are TRBV5-1 and TRBJ2-3, with 10 nucleotides matching TRBD1. V gave up 4 bases and J gave up 2 bases; unmatched junction bases: 4. CDR3 length: 15 amino acids. Germline CDR1 is SGHRS and CDR2 is YFSETQ. In nucleotides, the CDR3 is TGCGCCAGCAGCCCGGGACAGGGGTTCACAGATACGCAGTATTTT. Translated: CASSPGQGFTDTQYF.

The DNA of the CDR3 is TGTGCCATCAGCGTGGACTATGGCTACACCTTC. Protein product: CAISVDYGYTF. V usage is TRBV10-3 and J usage is TRBJ1-2; D is uncertain. Deletions cut 6 bases from V and 3 bases from J, with 5 bases between. Germline CDR1 ENHRY, CDR2 SYGVKD. This CDR3 contains 11 residues.

The chain has TRBV29-1 and TRBJ2-3; 10 bases agree with TRBD2. V lost 7 bases, J lost 4 bases, and 5 bases stayed unmatched. The CDR3 totals 13 residues. Germline CDR1 reads SQVTM; CDR2 reads ANQGSEA. The CDR3 coding sequence is TGCAGCGGAGGTCTAGCGGGAGCAGATACGCAGTATTTT. Protein: CSGGLAGADTQYF.

This chain connects TRBV20-1 to TRBJ2-3; D is possibly TRBD2 (6 bases). Between the trimmed V and J ends, which lost 2 bases and 0 bases, there was a span of 15 bases. The CDR3 consists of 16 residues. Germline loops: CDR1 DFQATT, CDR2 SNEGSKA (reference sequence). CDR3 nucleotides: TGCAGTGCTAGATCGGGACTTCGGGGTAGCACAGATACGCAGTATTTT. As protein: CSARSGLRGSTDTQYF.

The chain joins TRBV19 to TRBJ2-1; TRBD2 matches 7 bases. The CDR3 length is 14 residues. J gave up 6 bases and V 7 bases, and 9 bases lay outside the gene matches. Germline V gene data show CDR1 as LNHDA and CDR2 as SQIVND (reference sequence). The chain's CDR3 is CASTSWGRGNEQFF. The CDR3 DNA is TGTGCCAGTACCTCTTGGGGGAGGGGCAATGAGCAGTTCTTC.

The chain joins TRBV7-2 to TRBJ2-5, with 7 nucleotides matching TRBD1. V gave up 5 bases and J gave up 0 bases; unmatched junction bases: 3. There are 14 residues in the CDR3. Germline V gene lookup returns CDR1 SGHTA and CDR2 FQGNSA. CDR3 sequence (DNA): TGTGCCAGCAGCCGGGACAGCCACCAAGAGACCCAGTACTTC. Its translation is CASSRDSHQETQYF.

This chain links TRBV7-2 with TRBJ2-7; the D is unclear. The CDR3 has 14 amino acids. Germline assignment: CDR1 SGHTA and CDR2 FQGNSA. V lost 5 bases to trimming and J lost 2 bases, with 13 bases between them. CDR3 sequence (DNA): TGTGCCAGCAGCCGTAAAATGACCGCCTACGAGCAGTACTTC. Residues: CASSRKMTAYEQYF.

The CDR3 region has the DNA TGTGCCAGCAGCTTAGCAGCATGGGGAGGCACAGATACGCAGTATTTT. It encodes CASSLAAWGGTDTQYF. This chain uses TRBV7-8 with TRBJ2-3; tentatively, D is TRBD2 (5 bases). Germline-derived CDR1 and CDR2 are SGHVS and FQNEAQ. The CDR3 contains 16 residues. The V end was cut by 0 bases, the J end by 1 base, with 11 bases between.

CDR3 in amino acids: CASSGGWSNQPQHF. In DNA, the CDR3 is TGTGCCAGCAGTGGGGGGTGGAGCAATCAGCCCCAGCATTTT. The chain links TRBV6-5 to TRBJ1-5, with D possibly being TRBD1 (5 bases). V lost 5 bases and J lost 1, with 9 bases in between. From germline, CDR1 is MNHEY and CDR2 SVGAGI. The CDR3 sequence is 14 residues long.

The genes are TRBV28 and TRBJ2-4; the D call may be TRBD1 or TRBD2 (5 bases each). The CDR3 has 14 amino acids. CDR1 and CDR2 (germline): MDHEN, SYDVKM. V was pared by 8 bases and J by 7 bases, with 18 bases between. CDR3 amino acids: CASLSRGDWNIQYF. The DNA of the CDR3 is TGTGCCAGCCTGTCGAGGGGCGATTGGAACATTCAGTACTTC. The full variable domain, completed using reference TRBV28 and TRBJ2-4, is DVKVTQSSRYLVKRTGEKVFLECVQDMDHENMFWYRQDPGLGLRLIYFSYDVKMKEKGDIPEGYSVSREKKERFSLILESASTNQTSMYLCASLSRGDWNIQYFGAGTRLSVL.

The chain employs TRBV24-1 and TRBJ1-5; perhaps TRBD1 as D (5 bases). The CDR3 totals 14 residues. Trimming took off 5 bases at V and 5 bases at J, with 12 bases between the two ends. Germline V gene sequence: CDR1 KGHDR, CDR2 SFDVKD. The CDR3 coding sequence is TGTGCCACCAGTGGGGGGTCAGGCGATCAGCCCCAGCATTTT. Translated, it gives CATSGGSGDQPQHF.

This chain connects TRBV18 to TRBJ1-1, with 7 bases that match TRBD1. Germline V gene data show CDR1 as KGHSH and CDR2 as LQKENI. Losses at the gene ends were 2 bases for V and 1 base for J; bases not matched to a gene: 4. The length of the CDR3 is 15 residues. The CDR3 bases are TGTGCCAGCTCACCATTGACAGGGCGGAACACTGAAGCTTTCTTT. The encoded protein is CASSPLTGRNTEAFF.